This T cell receptor beta chain was identified during a study of blood T cell repertoires in COVID-19. Study background: T cells, B-cell-depleted T cells, or PBMCs supplied cDNA or gDNA.

The authors' processing: Nucleated cell counts were estimated from reference gene primer amplification. Repertoires were generated with immunoSEQ multiplex PCR, while TCRdb's copy carries only in-frame clones and drops some. That table is the source of V, J and clone size, and D and trimming were worked out from the DNA. The sample includes roughly 330,000 clones, roughly 88% of them seen just once. V was pared by 0 bases and J by 4 bases, with 9 bases between. The length of the CDR3 is 14 residues. CDR1 SGHTA and CDR2 FQGNSA come from the germline V gene. Material for sequencing was peripheral blood. This clonotype was obtained from a woman aged 45-65 years with active or convalescent COVID-19. The rearrangement uses TRBV7-2 and TRBJ1-2, with a tentative D call TRBD1 (5 bases). DNA for the CDR3: TGTGCCAGCAGCTTAGCTACAGGCCTCTATGGCTACACCTTC. Translating it yields CASSLATGLYGYTF.